This TCR beta chain was identified in a study of beta chain features in type 1 diabetes. Study results and limitations: Shortening that was moderate but significant affected the TCRB CDR3s of Type 1 diabetes patients in all four CD4+ subsets.

Staining for CD45RO/CCR7/CD25/CD127/CD95/CD27 allowed sorting of CD4+ naive, central memory, regulatory and stem cell-like memory cells. This clone has only a few counts. What it binds is unknown. Isolated RNA was reverse transcribed in full, so expressed TCRB transcripts were sequenced. Profiling relied on immunoSEQ multiplex PCR, and the TCRdb table lists in-frame clones only, not all of them. This repertoire shows around 690,000 clones, 9.5% to 15% found once; its top ten account for around 0.12%. Between the trimmed V and J ends, which lost 3 bases and 8 bases, there was a span of 5 bases. The CDR3 totals 10 residues. Germline V gene sequence: CDR1 DFQATT, CDR2 SNEGSKA (reference sequence).

Sequenced sample: naive CD4+ T cells from blood. The rearrangement joins TRBV20-1 to TRBJ2-1; unclear D gene. The receptor's source is a man aged 25-40 years with type 1 diabetes. The CDR3 nucleotides are TGCAGTGCTAGTTCTGATGAGCAGTTCTTC. Translated, it gives CSASSDEQFF.